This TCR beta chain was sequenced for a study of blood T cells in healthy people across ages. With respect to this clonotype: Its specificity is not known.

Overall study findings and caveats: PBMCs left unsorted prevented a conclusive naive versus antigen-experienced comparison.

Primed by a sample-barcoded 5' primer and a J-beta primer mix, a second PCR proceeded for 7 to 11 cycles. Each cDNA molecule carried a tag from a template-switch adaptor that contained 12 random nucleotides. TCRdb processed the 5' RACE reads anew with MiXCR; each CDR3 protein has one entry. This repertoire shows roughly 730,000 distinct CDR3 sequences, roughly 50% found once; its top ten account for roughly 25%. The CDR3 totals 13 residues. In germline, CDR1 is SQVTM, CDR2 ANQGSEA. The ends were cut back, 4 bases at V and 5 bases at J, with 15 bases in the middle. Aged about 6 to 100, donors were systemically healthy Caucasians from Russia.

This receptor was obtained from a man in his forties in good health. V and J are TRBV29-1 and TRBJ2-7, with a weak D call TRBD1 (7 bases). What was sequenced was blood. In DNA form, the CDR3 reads TGCAGCGTTGCCGTCAGGGGGGACGACGAGCAGTACTTC. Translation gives CSVAVRGDDEQYF.